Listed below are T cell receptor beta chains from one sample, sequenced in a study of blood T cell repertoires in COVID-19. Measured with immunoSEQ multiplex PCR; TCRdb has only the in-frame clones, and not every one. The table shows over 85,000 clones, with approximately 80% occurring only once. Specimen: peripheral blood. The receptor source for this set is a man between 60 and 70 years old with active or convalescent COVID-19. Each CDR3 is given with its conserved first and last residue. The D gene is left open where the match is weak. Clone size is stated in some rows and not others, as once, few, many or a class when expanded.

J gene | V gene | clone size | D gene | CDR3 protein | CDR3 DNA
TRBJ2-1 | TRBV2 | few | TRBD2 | CASRGGLAESNEQFF | TGTGCCAGCAGGGGTGGACTAGCGGAGTCCAATGAGCAGTTCTTC
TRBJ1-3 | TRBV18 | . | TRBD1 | CASSPSGTGGNTIYF | TGTGCCAGCTCACCCTCCGGGACAGGGGGGAACACCATATATTTT
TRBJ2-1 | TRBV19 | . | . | CASSTRYNEQFF | TGTGCCAGTAGTACTAGATACAATGAGCAGTTCTTC
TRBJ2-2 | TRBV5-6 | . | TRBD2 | CASSWTSGRTGELFF | TGTGCCAGCAGCTGGACTAGCGGGAGGACCGGGGAGCTGTTTTTT
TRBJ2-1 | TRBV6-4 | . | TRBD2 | CASSRSSGSYNEQFF | TGTGCCAGCAGTCGATCTAGCGGGAGCTACAATGAGCAGTTCTTC
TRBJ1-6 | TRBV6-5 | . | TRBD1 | CASIGTENSPLHF | TGTGCCAGCATCGGGACAGAGAATTCACCCCTCCACTTT
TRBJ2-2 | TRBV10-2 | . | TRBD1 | CASRLLVGTGGRTGELFF | TGCGCCAGCCGCCTTCTCGTCGGGACAGGGGGCCGGACCGGGGAGCTGTTTTTT
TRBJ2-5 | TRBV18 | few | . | CASSPRPKQSLQETQYF | TGTGCCAGCTCACCGCGCCCCAAACAGAGTTTACAAGAGACCCAGTACTTC
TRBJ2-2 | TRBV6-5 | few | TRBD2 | CASRVAGGSTGELFF | TGTGCCAGCCGGGTAGCGGGAGGGTCCACCGGGGAGCTGTTTTTT
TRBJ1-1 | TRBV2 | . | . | CASSVDKFRTARSLAFF | TGTGCCAGCAGTGTAGACAAATTTAGGACAGCCCGAAGTTTAGCTTTCTTT
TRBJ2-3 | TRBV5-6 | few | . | CASSLSGASTDTQYF | TGTGCCAGCAGCTTGAGCGGCGCTAGCACAGATACGCAGTATTTT
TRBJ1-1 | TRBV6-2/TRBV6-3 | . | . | CASSKPPPGNTEAFF | TGTGCCAGCAGTAAACCTCCTCCGGGGAACACTGAAGCTTTCTTT
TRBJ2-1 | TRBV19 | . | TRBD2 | CASTTVGLAAQSSYNEQFF | TGTGCCAGTACCACGGTAGGACTAGCGGCCCAGAGCTCCTACAATGAGCAGTTCTTC
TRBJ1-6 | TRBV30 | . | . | CAWVSDSPNNLHF | TGTGCCTGGGTTTCGGACAGCCCCAATAACCTCCACTTT
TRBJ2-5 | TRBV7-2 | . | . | CASSLAPGVKGETQYF | TGTGCCAGCAGCTTAGCCCCGGGAGTTAAGGGAGAGACCCAGTACTTC
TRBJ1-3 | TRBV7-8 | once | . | CASSLFRSSGNTIYF | TGTGCCAGCAGCTTATTCCGGAGCTCTGGAAACACCATATATTTT
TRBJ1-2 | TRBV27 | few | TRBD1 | CASSRDSLYGYTF | TGTGCCAGCAGTAGGGACAGCCTCTATGGCTACACCTTC
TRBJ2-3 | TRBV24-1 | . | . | CATSDHRDLTDTQYF | TGTGCCACCAGTGACCATCGGGACTTGACAGATACGCAGTATTTT
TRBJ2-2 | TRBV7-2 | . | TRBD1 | CASNTYRGRDTGELFF | TGTGCCAGCAATACCTACAGGGGGCGAGACACCGGGGAGCTGTTTTTT
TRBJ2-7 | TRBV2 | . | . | CASSRDSTYEQYF | TGTGCCAGCAGTAGGGACTCCACCTACGAGCAGTACTTC
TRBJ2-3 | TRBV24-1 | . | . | CATSGTLEDTQYF | TGTGCCACATCCGGGACTCTCGAAGATACGCAGTATTTT
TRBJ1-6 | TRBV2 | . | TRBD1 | CASRGQGAGSPLHF | TGTGCCAGCAGAGGACAGGGGGCAGGATCACCCCTCCACTTT
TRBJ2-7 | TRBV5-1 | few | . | CASSLSQGHEQYF | TGCGCCAGCAGCTTGTCCCAGGGCCACGAGCAGTACTTC
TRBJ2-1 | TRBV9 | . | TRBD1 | CASSPRGRTGADEQFF | TGTGCCAGCAGCCCCCGGGGTAGGACAGGGGCGGATGAGCAGTTCTTC
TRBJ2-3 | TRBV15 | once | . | CATSAHGRSADTQYF | TGTGCCACCAGCGCCCATGGCAGATCCGCAGATACGCAGTATTTT
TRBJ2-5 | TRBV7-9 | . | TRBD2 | CASSPGTSGTKETQYF | TGTGCCAGCAGCCCTGGGACGTCCGGGACTAAAGAGACCCAGTACTTC
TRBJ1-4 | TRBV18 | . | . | CASSPMAGTKEKLFF | TGTGCCAGCTCACCAATGGCAGGGACAAAGGAAAAACTGTTTTTT
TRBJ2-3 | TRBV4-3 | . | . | CASSPQGDTQYF | TGCGCCAGCAGCCCTCAGGGCGATACGCAGTATTTT
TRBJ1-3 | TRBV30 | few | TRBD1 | CAWSPHHPGQGTGNTIYF | TGTGCCTGGAGCCCCCACCATCCGGGACAGGGAACTGGAAACACCATATATTTT
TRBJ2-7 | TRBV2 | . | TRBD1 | CASSEGQGVAYEQYF | TGTGCCAGCAGTGAAGGACAGGGGGTGGCCTACGAGCAGTACTTC
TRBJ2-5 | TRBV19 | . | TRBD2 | CASSQGLAEETQYF | TGTGCCAGTAGTCAGGGACTAGCGGAAGAGACCCAGTACTTC
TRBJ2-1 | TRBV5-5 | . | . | CASSVGDSTFYNEQFF | TGTGCCAGCAGTGTAGGGGACTCAACCTTTTACAATGAGCAGTTCTTC
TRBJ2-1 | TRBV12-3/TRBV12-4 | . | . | CASSLIGSEQFF | TGTGCCAGCAGTTTAATTGGGAGTGAGCAGTTCTTC
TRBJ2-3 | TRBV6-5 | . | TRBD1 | CASSSGTGKNYF | TGTGCCAGCAGTTCCGGGACAGGGAAGAATTATTTT
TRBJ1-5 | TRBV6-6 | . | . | CASSYLQGDSNQPQHF | TGTGCCAGCAGTTACCTGCAAGGAGATAGCAATCAGCCCCAGCATTTT
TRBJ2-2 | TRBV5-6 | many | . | CASSFRGVGGELFF | TGTGCCAGCAGCTTCAGGGGCGTGGGCGGGGAGCTGTTTTTT
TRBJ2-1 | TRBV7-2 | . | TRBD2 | CASSSRTSGRFNEQFF | TGTGCCAGCAGCTCCAGGACTAGCGGGAGGTTCAATGAGCAGTTCTTC
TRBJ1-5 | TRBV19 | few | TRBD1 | CASRDLGTAFSNQPQHF | TGTGCCAGTAGGGACCTAGGGACAGCCTTTTCCAATCAGCCCCAGCATTTT
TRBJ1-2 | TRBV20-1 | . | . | CSASYYGYTF | TGCAGTGCTAGTTATTATGGCTACACCTTC
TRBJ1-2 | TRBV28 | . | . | CASHSPATGGGYTF | TGTGCCAGCCACTCGCCGGCGACCGGGGGTGGCTACACCTTC
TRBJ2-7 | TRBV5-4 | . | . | CASSLTGGNEQYF | TGTGCCAGCAGCTTGACAGGTGGTAACGAGCAGTACTTC
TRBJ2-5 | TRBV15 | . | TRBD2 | CATSWGAGGRETQYF | TGTGCCACCAGTTGGGGAGCGGGAGGGCGGGAGACCCAGTACTTC
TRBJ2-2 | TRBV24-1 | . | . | CATSGSGASGGELFF | TGTGCCACCAGTGGGTCAGGGGCGTCTGGCGGGGAGCTGTTTTTT
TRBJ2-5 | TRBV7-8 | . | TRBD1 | CASSLLGQEETQYF | TGTGCCAGCAGCTTACTGGGACAGGAAGAGACCCAGTACTTC
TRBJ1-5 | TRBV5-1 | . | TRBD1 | CASSWGQDQPQHF | TGCGCCAGCAGCTGGGGACAGGACCAGCCCCAGCATTTT
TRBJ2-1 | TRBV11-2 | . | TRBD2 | CASSLALGLASEQFF | TGTGCCAGCAGCCTCGCTTTGGGACTAGCGAGTGAGCAGTTCTTC
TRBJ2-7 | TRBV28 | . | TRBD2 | CASSLGTSGRTDEQYF | TGTGCCAGCAGTTTGGGGACTAGCGGGCGAACTGACGAGCAGTACTTC
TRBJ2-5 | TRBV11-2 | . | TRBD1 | CASSRQGAGETQYF | TGTGCCAGCAGCCGACAGGGGGCAGGGGAGACCCAGTACTTC
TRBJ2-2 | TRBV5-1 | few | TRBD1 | CASGHLKTGVTGELFF | TGCGCCAGCGGTCACCTCAAAACAGGGGTCACCGGGGAGCTGTTTTTT